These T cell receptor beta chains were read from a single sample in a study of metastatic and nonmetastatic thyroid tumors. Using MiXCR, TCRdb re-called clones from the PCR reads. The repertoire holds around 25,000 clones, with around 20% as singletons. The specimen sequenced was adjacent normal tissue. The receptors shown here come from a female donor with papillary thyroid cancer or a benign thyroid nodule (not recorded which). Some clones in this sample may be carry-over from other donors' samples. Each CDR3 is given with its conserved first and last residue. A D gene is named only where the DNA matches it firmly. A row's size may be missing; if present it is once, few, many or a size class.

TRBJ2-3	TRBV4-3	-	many	TGCGCCAGCAGCCAAGATCGGCAGAACACAGATACGCAGTATTTT	CASSQDRQNTDTQYF
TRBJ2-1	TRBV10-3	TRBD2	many	TGTGCCATCAGTGAGGTCCCGGGACTAAATGAGCAGTTCTTC	CAISEVPGLNEQFF
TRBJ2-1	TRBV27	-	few	TGTGCCAGCAGTTTAATAGGGCTCAGAACCTACAATGAGCAGTTCTTC	CASSLIGLRTYNEQFF
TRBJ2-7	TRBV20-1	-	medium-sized	TGCAGTGCTACTGTCGATATTTACGAGCAGTACTTC	CSATVDIYEQYF
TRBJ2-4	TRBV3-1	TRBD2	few	TGTGCCAGCAGCCAAGCATTCGGGGAGGGCCGGGCCAAAAACATTCAGTACTTC	CASSQAFGEGRAKNIQYF
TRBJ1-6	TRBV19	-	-	TGTGCCAGTATCACATTAGGGGATTCACCCCTCCACTTT	CASITLGDSPLHF
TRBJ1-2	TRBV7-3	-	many	TGTGCCAGCAGCTTGGAGGGACGCCGGGGCTACACCTTC	CASSLEGRRGYTF
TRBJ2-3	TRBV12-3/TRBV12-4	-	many	TGTGCCAGCAGTTTAGTTAGGGCAGATACGCAGTATTTT	CASSLVRADTQYF
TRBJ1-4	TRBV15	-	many	TGTGCCACCAGAGACGAGATATCAGGACTGAATGAAAAACTGTTTTTT	CATRDEISGLNEKLFF
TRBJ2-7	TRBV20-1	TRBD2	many	TGCAGTGCTAGAGCTACTAGCGGGAGGAGTTACGAGCAGTACTTC	CSARATSGRSYEQYF
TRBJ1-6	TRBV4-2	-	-	TGTGCCAGCAGCCAAGTTGGGGGGGATAATTCACCCCTCCACTTT	CASSQVGGDNSPLHF
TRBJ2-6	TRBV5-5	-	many	TGTGCCAGCAGTCCCAGTGACTCTGGGGCCAACGTCCTGACTTTC	CASSPSDSGANVLTF
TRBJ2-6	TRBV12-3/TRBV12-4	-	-	TGTGCCAGCATCCCCTTCCCCAGCTCCTCTGGGGCCAACGTCCTGACTTTC	CASIPFPSSSGANVLTF
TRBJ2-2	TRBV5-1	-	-	TGCGCCAGCGCGGACATTTCGAACACCGGGGAGCTGTTTTTT	CASADISNTGELFF
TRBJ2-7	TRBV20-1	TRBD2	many	TGCAGTGCTCCGGGCCCTAGCGGCGTCTACGAGCAGTACTTC	CSAPGPSGVYEQYF
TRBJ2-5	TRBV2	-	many	TGTGCCAGCAGAAAGGGGGGGCCCCAAGAGACCCAGTACTTC	CASRKGGPQETQYF
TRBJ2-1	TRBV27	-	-	TGTGCCAGTTTTACAAAGGGACCTTACAATGAGCAGTTCTTC	CASFTKGPYNEQFF
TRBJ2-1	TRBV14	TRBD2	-	TGTGCCAGCAGCCCCCTCCCGGTACTAGCGGATAGGAATGAGCAGTTCTTC	CASSPLPVLADRNEQFF
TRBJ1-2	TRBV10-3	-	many	TGTGCCATCAGTGGGGAAGGTTCCTTCAATGGCTACACCTTC	CAISGEGSFNGYTF
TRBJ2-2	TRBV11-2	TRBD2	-	TGTGCCAGCAGCTTAGATGCGGGCCTAGCGGGAAAAGCCGGGGAGCTGTTTTTT	CASSLDAGLAGKAGELFF
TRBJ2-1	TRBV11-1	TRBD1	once	TGTGCCAGCAGCCCAACAGGGGGCGAAACCCTCAATGAGCAGTTCTTC	CASSPTGGETLNEQFF
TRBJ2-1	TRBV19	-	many	TGTGCCGACTCTAGGGGGAACCTCGGATACAATGAGCAGTTCTTC	CADSRGNLGYNEQFF
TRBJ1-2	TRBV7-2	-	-	TGTGCCAGCAGCTTACTCCTCACCCCCGGAGGCTACACCTTC	CASSLLLTPGGYTF
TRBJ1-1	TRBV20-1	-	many	TGCAGTGCTAGATTACGCCTCACTGAAGCTTTCTTT	CSARLRLTEAFF
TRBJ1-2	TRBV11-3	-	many	TGTGCCAGCAGCCTCTTCGAGGGAGGGTTGATTAGCTATGGCTACACCTTC	CASSLFEGGLISYGYTF
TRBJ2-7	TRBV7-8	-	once	TGTGCCAGCAGCTCGAGTCCGGTACAGGGTGTCGAGCAGTACTTC	CASSSSPVQGVEQYF
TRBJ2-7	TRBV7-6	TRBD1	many	TGTGCCAGCAGCTTAGAGGTCGGACAGGGCTACGAGCAGTACTTC	CASSLEVGQGYEQYF
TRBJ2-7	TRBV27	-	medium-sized	TGTGCCAGCAGTTTCAACGGCCCCTCCTACGAGCAGTACTTC	CASSFNGPSYEQYF
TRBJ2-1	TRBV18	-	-	TGTGCCAGCTCACGGGAGGTAGCAGGTGAGCAGCTCTTC	CASSREVAGEQLF
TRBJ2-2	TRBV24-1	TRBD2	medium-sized	TGTGCCACCAGTGATCCGGGGGGTCTCGCCGGGGAGCTGTTTTTT	CATSDPGGLAGELFF
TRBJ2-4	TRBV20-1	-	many	TGCAGTGCTAGGCCCAGGACACAGGCAGCCAAAAACATTCAGTACTTC	CSARPRTQAAKNIQYF
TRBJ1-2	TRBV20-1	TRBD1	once	TGCAGTGCTAGAGAACCGGGACAGGGTTTTTATGGCTACACCTTC	CSAREPGQGFYGYTF
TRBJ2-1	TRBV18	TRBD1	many	TGTGCCAGCTCATCGGGACAGGGGGCGATATACAATGAGCAGTTCTTC	CASSSGQGAIYNEQFF